Listed below are T cell receptor beta chains from one sample, sequenced in a study of cytomegalovirus exposure and HLA in healthy donors. Sequencing was performed with immunoSEQ multiplex PCR; in TCRdb, only in-frame clones are kept and a portion is missing. This sample yields some 130,000 clones, of which around 80% are seen a single time; about 1.5% belongs to the top ten. Sequencing was carried out using PBMCs. Receptors originate from a young woman in good health and CMV-seronegative. CDR3s include the opening cysteine and the closing phenylalanine or tryptophan.

v_gene | len | CDR3aa
TRBV5-4 | 14 | CASSTTGGHTEAFF
TRBV4-2 | 15 | CASSQETAGYYEQYF
TRBV18 | 14 | CASSYSRENYGYTF
TRBV5-1 | 14 | CASTYGQRNEKLFF
TRBV6-5 | 14 | CASSSGGGANVLTF
TRBV5-6 | 14 | CASGLWGENTEAFF
TRBV4-1 | 17 | CASSQDSAGQGTYEQYF
TRBV5-1 | 18 | CASSPGPGMGLLTETQYF
TRBV5-6 | 17 | CASSLGQRQGLSYGYTF
TRBV6-5 | 14 | CASSYSREGETQYF
TRBV5-1 | 13 | CASSSYDRDGYTF
TRBV30 | 11 | CAWAREGTIYF
TRBV19 | 13 | CASATWGGQPQHF
TRBV5-4 | 15 | CASSLVATGDYEQYF
TRBV25-1 | 15 | CASSDTGLAGGEQFF
TRBV5-6 | 13 | CASSFGEQETQYF
TRBV28 | 13 | CASDSLTGGELFF
TRBV10-3 | 16 | CAISDEGTSGSHEQFF
TRBV7-2 | 16 | CASSLAYGGGDTEAFF
TRBV5-4 | 14 | CASSFRGDTGELFF
TRBV5-1 | 13 | CASSSDLNTEAFF
TRBV5-6 | 15 | CASSPWTSGTDTQYF
TRBV29-1 | 12 | CSVGGGEGPQNF
TRBV27 | 13 | CATLRREVYEQYF
TRBV29-1 | 13 | CSVVRREGVEQYF
TRBV11-3 | 14 | CASSPGQKQETQYF
TRBV5-1 | 13 | CASSLGREGEAFF
TRBV7-9 | 14 | CASSLADGVTEAFF
TRBV4-2 | 16 | CASSQDWGSQSTEAFF
TRBV7-9 | 14 | CSSSPTGEDTEAFF
TRBV19 | 16 | CASSAQGAPSDEKLFF
TRBV11-2 | 13 | CASTGDRNQPQHF
TRBV11-3 | 15 | CASSPDGLPIYEQYF
TRBV6-1 | 15 | CASSELAGGQETQYF
TRBV2 | 15 | CASSKGLALTDTQYF
TRBV6-1 | 15 | CASSFGTANTGELFF
TRBV5-1 | 13 | CASSLEVGSEAFF
TRBV10-3 | 14 | CALGLETSTDTQYF
TRBV29-1 | 13 | CSVTPENQETQYF
TRBV4-1 | 13 | CASSQVGGYEQYF